This T cell receptor (beta chain) emerged from a study of T cells in Graves' hyperthyroidism and ophthalmopathy. Study conclusions and caveats: In validation, the model predicted ophthalmopathy. These predictions came a median about 6.5 months before onset. Most clonotypes expanded in the thyroid (above 0.001) were also present in blood.

In this sample, this clonotype turned up many times. Its antigen remains unknown. CDR1 is SGHRS and CDR2 is YFSETQ in the germline V gene. This CDR3 spans 15 amino acids. Trimming cost V 2 bases and J 0 bases; bases outside gene matches: 5. RNA transcripts yielded amplified TCR beta CDR3 regions. During a first-round RT-PCR of the TCR CDR3, the HTBI primer set was used. Using its own MiXCR run on the multiplex PCR reads, TCRdb lists one record per CDR3 protein. There are about 260,000 distinct CDR3 sequences in the sample; approximately 16% occur only once, and around 26% lies in the top ten. This receptor was taken from a woman between 18 and 29 years old with Graves' ophthalmopathy. The sample taken for sequencing was blood. This chain uses TRBV5-1 with TRBJ2-7; 7 bases are shared with TRBD2. The CDR3 bases are TGCGCCAGCAGCTTTACTAGCGCTCTCTCCTACGAGCAGTACTTC. Its translation is CASSFTSALSYEQYF.